This T cell receptor (beta chain) was profiled in a study of blood T cell repertoires in COVID-19. Study-level background: Samples of COVID-19 (acute and convalescent) were obtained from the United States, Italy and Spain.

Cohort allocation depended upon clinical history that participants reported. The authors' processing: Estimation of nucleated cell counts relied on the amplification of reference gene primers. Repertoires were generated with immunoSEQ multiplex PCR, while TCRdb's copy carries only in-frame clones and drops some. D and trimming come from the DNA, and the V and J calls and clone size come from that table. The repertoire holds hundreds of thousands of clones, with over 75% as singletons. Germline assignment: CDR1 WSHSY and CDR2 SAAADI. The CDR3 contains 15 residues. The V segment lost 8 bases and the J segment 4 bases; nucleotides outside the gene matches: 9.

The TCR was taken from a man under 40 with acute COVID-19. This chain connects TRBV10-2 to TRBJ1-3; 9 bases fit TRBD1. Source material: PBMCs or T cells enriched from blood (not recorded which). The CDR3 DNA sequence: TGCGCCAGCGTGGGACAGGGAGGGTCCGGAAACACCATATATTTT. Translating it yields CASVGQGGSGNTIYF.